The clone carrying this T cell receptor (beta chain) was found many times. The sample is drawn from a study of T cells in Graves' hyperthyroidism and ophthalmopathy. Germline lookup yields CDR1 SQVTM and CDR2 ANQGSEA. The CDR3 spans 16 residues. The trim removed 2 bases at V and 6 bases at J, leaving 10 bases unmatched. RNA transcripts served as the template for amplifying TCR beta CDR3 regions. The TCR CDR3 was amplified in a first-round RT-PCR using the HTBI primer set. TCRdb fed the multiplex PCR reads into MiXCR, producing one record per CDR3 protein. The table has approximately 610,000 distinct CDR3 sequences, approximately 16% seen once.

This chain links TRBV29-1 with TRBJ2-2, with 9 bases that match TRBD2. The sequence was collected from a woman younger than 30 with Graves' hyperthyroidism. Sequenced input: blood. The CDR3 here is CSVEILAGGPAGELFF. For the CDR3, the DNA is TGCAGCGTTGAAATTTTGGCGGGAGGGCCGGCCGGGGAGCTGTTTTTT.